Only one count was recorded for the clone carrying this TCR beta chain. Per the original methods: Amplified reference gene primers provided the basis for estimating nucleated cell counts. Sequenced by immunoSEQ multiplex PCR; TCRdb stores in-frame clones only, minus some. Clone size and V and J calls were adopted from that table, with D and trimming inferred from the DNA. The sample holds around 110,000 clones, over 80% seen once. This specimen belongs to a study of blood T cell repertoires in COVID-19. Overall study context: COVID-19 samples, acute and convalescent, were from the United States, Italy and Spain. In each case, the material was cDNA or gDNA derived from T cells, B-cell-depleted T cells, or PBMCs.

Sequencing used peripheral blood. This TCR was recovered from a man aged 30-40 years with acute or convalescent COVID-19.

The CDR3 sequence: CASSLGIGGETQYF. The CDR3 coding sequence is TGTGCCAGCAGCTTAGGGATTGGGGGGGAGACCCAGTACTTC. The gene calls are TRBV7-8 and TRBJ2-5, with a possible D match to TRBD2 (6 bases). Germline assignment: CDR1 SGHVS and CDR2 FQNEAQ. This CDR3 comprises 14 residues. The ends were cut back, 1 base at V and 5 bases at J, with 11 bases in the middle.